The source of this T cell receptor beta chain is a study of blood T cell repertoires in COVID-19. Study-level background: Acute and convalescent COVID-19 samples came from the United States, Italy and Spain. T cells, B-cell-depleted T cells, or PBMCs supplied cDNA or gDNA.

Authors' data handling: How many nucleated cells were present was estimated from reference gene primer amplification. Only in-frame clones appear in the TCRdb table, and some are missing; sequencing was by immunoSEQ multiplex PCR. The DNA gave D and trimming, while V, J and clone size come from that table. The sample has 150,000 to 200,000 clones, around 83% seen once. Germline V gene lookup returns CDR1 ENHRY and CDR2 SYGVKD. Trimming cost V 10 bases and J 5 bases; bases outside gene matches: 10. This CDR3 has 14 amino acids. The V call is TRBV10-3, the J call TRBJ1-1, with 10 bases matching TRBD1. Sequencing was carried out using peripheral blood. The TCR originated in a young woman with active or convalescent COVID-19. CDR3 loop: CATDGTGVATEAFF. CDR3 in DNA: TGTGCCACCGACGGGACAGGGGTGGCGACTGAAGCTTTCTTT.